This T cell receptor beta chain was obtained from a study of cytomegalovirus exposure and HLA in healthy donors. Study-wide results and caveats: Presence/absence analyses assumed roughly uniform sequencing depth across donors, which may not hold.

This clone was recorded a few times. Its antigen is currently unknown. Primers included in the PCR were 60 Vbeta and 13 Jbeta primers. Authors' methods: Unique TCR beta chains totaled about 78 million in a later count, with around 11 million of them shared. Using immunoSEQ multiplex PCR, the repertoire was profiled, and TCRdb retains in-frame clones only, with some absent. The V and J calls and clone size are taken from that table; D and trimming were inferred from the DNA. The sample has more than 95,000 clones; less than 80% are singletons. This sequence was found in a man aged 50 to 59 in good health and CMV-seronegative. The sequenced sample was PBMCs.

The CDR3 sequence: CASSYSDRGDNQPQHF. CDR3 in DNA: TGTGCCAGCAGTTACTCGGACAGGGGGGACAATCAGCCCCAGCATTTT. The genes are TRBV6-6 and TRBJ1-5, with TRBD1 identical over 10 bases. J gave up 3 bases and V 0 bases, and 2 bases lay outside the gene matches. The germline CDR1 and CDR2 sequences are MNHNY and SVGAGI (reference sequence). The CDR3 runs 16 residues.